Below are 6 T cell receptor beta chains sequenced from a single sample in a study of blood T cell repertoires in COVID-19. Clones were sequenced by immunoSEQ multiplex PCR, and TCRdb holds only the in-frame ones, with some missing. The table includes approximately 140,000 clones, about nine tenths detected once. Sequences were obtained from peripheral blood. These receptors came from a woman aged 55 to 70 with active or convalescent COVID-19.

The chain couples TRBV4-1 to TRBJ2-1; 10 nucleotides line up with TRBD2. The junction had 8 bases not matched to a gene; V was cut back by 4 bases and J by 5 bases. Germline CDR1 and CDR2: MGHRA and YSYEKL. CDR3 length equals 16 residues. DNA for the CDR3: TGCGCCAGCAGCCCCTTGGGAGCGGGGGGGAACAATGAGCAGTTCTTC. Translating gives CASSPLGAGGNNEQFF.

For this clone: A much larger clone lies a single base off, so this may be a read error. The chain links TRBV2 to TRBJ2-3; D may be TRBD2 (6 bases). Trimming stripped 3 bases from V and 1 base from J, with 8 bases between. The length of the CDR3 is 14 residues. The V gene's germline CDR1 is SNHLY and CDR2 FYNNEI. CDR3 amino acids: CASSEAGRTDTQYF. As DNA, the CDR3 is TGTGCCAGCAGTGAGGCGGGGCGCACAGATACGCAGTATTTT.

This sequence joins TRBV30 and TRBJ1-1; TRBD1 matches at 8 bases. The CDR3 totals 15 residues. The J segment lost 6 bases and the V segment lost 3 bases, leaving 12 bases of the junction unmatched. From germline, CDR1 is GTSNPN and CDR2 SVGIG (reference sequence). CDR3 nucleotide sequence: TGTGCCTGGAGCAGAGCAGGGGGCGCGTTCGCTGAAGCTTTCTTT. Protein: CAWSRAGGAFAEAFF.

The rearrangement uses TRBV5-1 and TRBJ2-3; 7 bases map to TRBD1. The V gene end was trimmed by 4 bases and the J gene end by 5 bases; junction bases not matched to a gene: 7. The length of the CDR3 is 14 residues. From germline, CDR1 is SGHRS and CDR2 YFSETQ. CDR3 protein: CASSTGTEGDTQYF. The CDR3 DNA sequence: TGCGCCAGCAGCACCGGGACAGAGGGAGATACGCAGTATTTT.

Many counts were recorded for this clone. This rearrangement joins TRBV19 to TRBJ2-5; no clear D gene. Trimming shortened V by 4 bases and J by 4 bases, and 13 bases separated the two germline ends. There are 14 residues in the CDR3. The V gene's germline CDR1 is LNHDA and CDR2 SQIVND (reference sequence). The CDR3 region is CASSSIPEAETQYF. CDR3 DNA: TGTGCCAGTAGTAGTATTCCAGAGGCAGAGACCCAGTACTTC.

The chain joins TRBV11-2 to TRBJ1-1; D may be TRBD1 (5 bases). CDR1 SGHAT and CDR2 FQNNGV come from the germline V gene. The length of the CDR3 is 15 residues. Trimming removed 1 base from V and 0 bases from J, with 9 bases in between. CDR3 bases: TGTGCCAGCAGCTTAGTGTTGACAGTGAACACTGAAGCTTTCTTT. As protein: CASSLVLTVNTEAFF.